Each of the 6 T cell receptor beta chains below was sequenced from the same sample in a study of blood T cell repertoires in COVID-19. Generated by immunoSEQ multiplex PCR, the TCRdb table keeps only in-frame clones and is missing some. Of more than 150,000 clones listed, 80% to 90% are singletons. Sequencing was done on a sample of peripheral blood. All receptors derive from a woman aged 40 to 50 with acute or convalescent COVID-19.

V gene TRBV19 combines with J gene TRBJ1-2; perhaps TRBD1 as D (6 bases). Between the trimmed V and J ends, which lost 3 bases and 6 bases, there was a span of 17 bases. There are 15 residues in the CDR3. Germline assignment: CDR1 LNHDA and CDR2 SQIVND (reference sequence). The chain's CDR3 is CASSISYRVENGYTF. The CDR3 nucleotides are TGTGCCAGTAGTATTTCCTACAGGGTTGAGAATGGCTACACCTTC.

The CDR3 region has the DNA TGTGCCACCAGTGATCCGGGACTTCCAGGGGAAAAACTGTTTTTT. Translation: CATSDPGLPGEKLFF. J is TRBJ1-4 and V is TRBV24-1, with D possibly TRBD1 on 5 matching bases. Germline V gene data show CDR1 as KGHDR and CDR2 as SFDVKD. V gave up 3 bases and J gave up 8 bases, with 15 bases separating them. The CDR3 has 15 residues.

The chain has TRBV19 and TRBJ1-5; D not certain. This CDR3 has 15 residues. Germline lookup yields CDR1 LNHDA and CDR2 SQIVND (reference sequence). V was clipped by 7 bases and J by 3 bases, with 16 bases between them. This CDR3 reads CASNTVVRNNQPQHF. The CDR3 coding sequence is TGTGCCAGTAATACAGTAGTGAGAAACAATCAGCCCCAGCATTTT.

The rearrangement joins TRBV6-5 to TRBJ1-2; 8 bases fit TRBD1. The CDR3 has 12 amino acids. Germline CDR1 reads MNHEY; CDR2 reads SVGAGI. V lost 2 bases, J lost 7 bases, and 0 bases stayed unmatched. The CDR3 spells CASSYDRGGYTF. The CDR3 DNA sequence: TGTGCCAGCAGTTACGACAGGGGTGGCTACACCTTC.

This clone was seen once. The V call is TRBV4-1, the J call TRBJ2-3, with 10 bases that match TRBD2. The V and J ends lost 0 bases and 4 bases, in that order; junction bases with no gene match: 10. CDR1 is MGHRA and CDR2 is YSYEKL in the germline V gene. The CDR3 contains 18 residues. The CDR3 sequence: CASSQDRLAGGGADTQYF. The CDR3 coding sequence is TGCGCCAGCAGCCAAGATCGGTTAGCGGGGGGTGGGGCAGATACGCAGTATTTT.

V gene TRBV20-1 combines with J gene TRBJ2-7; 11 bases fit TRBD2. This CDR3 comprises 14 residues. J lost 0 bases, V lost 6 bases, and 4 bases had no gene match. Germline CDR1 and CDR2: DFQATT and SNEGSKA (reference sequence). The CDR3 sequence: CSASSGGASYEQYF. The CDR3 nucleotides read TGCAGTGCGAGTAGCGGGGGGGCCTCCTACGAGCAGTACTTC.